The 10 T cell receptor beta chains presented below share a single source sample, sequenced in a study of Graves' ophthalmopathy and Graves' hyperthyroidism. Amplification targeted the TCR beta CDR3 regions, with RNA transcripts as the source material. HTBI primers served in a first-round RT-PCR, which a second-round multiplex PCR followed. TCRdb redid the calling of the multiplex PCR reads with MiXCR, one entry per CDR3 protein. The table lists just over 400,000 distinct CDR3 sequences, roughly 20% of them singletons. Sequenced input: peripheral blood. The receptor set was obtained from a woman aged 18-30 years with stable Graves' hyperthyroidism.

This clonotype was detected ten times or more. V is TRBV12-3 or TRBV12-4 and J is TRBJ1-3; 9 nucleotides line up with TRBD1. This CDR3 has 14 amino acids. Trimming at V came to 5 bases and at J to 6 bases, leaving 5 bases not matched to a gene. DNA for the CDR3: TGTGCCAGCAGTCCCGGACAGGGGTTAAACACCATATATTTT. Translating gives CASSPGQGLNTIYF.

This clonotype has ten or more counts. This sequence joins TRBV9 and TRBJ1-1; maybe TRBD1 (5 bases). Trimming took 3 bases from V and 1 from J, leaving 10 bases between them. The CDR3 is 14 residues long. Germline CDR1 is SGDLS and CDR2 is YYNGEE. CDR3 DNA: TGTGCCAGCAGCGGCCGGGACTGGAACACTGAAGCTTTCTTT. It encodes CASSGRDWNTEAFF.

There are many counts of this clonotype. The chain links TRBV12-3 or TRBV12-4 to TRBJ2-5, with 10 nucleotides matching TRBD2. Losses at the gene ends were 6 bases for V and 2 bases for J; bases not matched to a gene: 6. This CDR3 spans 15 amino acids. The CDR3: CASSPSGGLQETQYF. The CDR3 bases are TGTGCCAGCAGCCCTAGCGGGGGACTTCAAGAGACCCAGTACTTC.

This clonotype was detected ten times or more. Here the CDR3 DNA reads TGTGCCAGCAGCTTGCCGGGGGATACTGAGGCCCTCCACTTT. This translates into CASSLPGDTEALHF. V usage is TRBV5-5 and J usage is TRBJ1-6; weak D call: TRBD1 (5 bases). Trimming removed 1 base from V and 14 bases from J, with 16 bases in between. This CDR3 has 14 residues. From germline, CDR1 is SGHKS and CDR2 YYEKEE (reference sequence).

The chain is built from TRBV6-5 and TRBJ1-2; tentatively, D is TRBD1 (5 bases). Germline V lookup: CDR1 MNHEY, CDR2 SVGAGI. CDR3 length: 15 residues. The V gene lost 2 bases and the J gene lost 1 base, with 11 bases spanning the gap. This CDR3 reads CASSYRDGDNYGYTF. CDR3 DNA sequence: TGTGCCAGCAGTTACCGGGACGGGGATAACTATGGCTACACCTTC.

This sequence joins TRBV27 and TRBJ2-7; weak D call: TRBD2 (5 bases). The CDR3 extends over 15 amino acids. Trimming stripped 5 bases from V and 1 base from J, with 15 bases between. Germline lookup yields CDR1 MNHEY and CDR2 SMNVEV (reference sequence). CDR3 in amino acids: CASSPYRTASYEQYF. The CDR3, as DNA: TGTGCCAGCAGTCCCTACCGGACTGCTTCCTACGAGCAGTACTTC.

This clonotype was seen at least ten times. CDR3 loop: CASSVVENSNQPQHF. CDR3 sequence (DNA): TGTGCCAGTAGTGTGGTTGAGAATAGCAATCAGCCCCAGCATTTT. The chain combines TRBV19 with TRBJ1-5; no clear D. The ends were cut back, 5 bases at V and 0 bases at J, with 11 bases in the middle. Germline V gene sequence: CDR1 LNHDA, CDR2 SQIVND (reference sequence). The CDR3 has 15 amino acids. Using reference TRBV19 and TRBJ1-5 for the parts outside the CDR3, the full variable domain is DGGITQSPKYLFRKEGQNVTLSCEQNLNHDAMYWYRQDPGQGLRLIYYSQIVNDFQKGDIAEGYSVSREKKESFPLTVTSAQKNPTAFYLCASSVVENSNQPQHFGDGTRLSIL.

The chain uses TRBV12-3 or TRBV12-4 and TRBJ1-3, with no clear D. V lost 6 bases to trimming and J lost 0 bases, with 9 bases between them. The CDR3 length is 14 residues. CDR3 region: CASRTLHSGNTIYF. CDR3 nucleotides: TGTGCCAGCAGAACACTACACTCTGGAAACACCATATATTTT.

The chain employs TRBV6-1 and TRBJ1-2, with 7 bases identical to TRBD1. Germline V gene data show CDR1 as MNHNS and CDR2 as SASEGT. There are 12 residues in the CDR3. V trimming: 7 bases; J trimming: 7 bases; junction bases outside the gene matches: 6. The DNA of the CDR3 is TGTGCCAGCACCGAAGGGGGCCGTGGCTACACCTTC. The encoded protein is CASTEGGRGYTF.

This clonotype showed up many times. The chain employs TRBV6-1 and TRBJ2-5, with 9 bases lining up with TRBD1. Germline V gives CDR1 MNHNS, CDR2 SASEGT. The CDR3 is 14 residues long. V lost 6 bases, J lost 1 base, and 3 bases stayed unmatched. This CDR3 reads CASRETGGQETQYF. Here the CDR3 DNA reads TGTGCCAGCAGGGAGACAGGGGGCCAAGAGACCCAGTACTTC.